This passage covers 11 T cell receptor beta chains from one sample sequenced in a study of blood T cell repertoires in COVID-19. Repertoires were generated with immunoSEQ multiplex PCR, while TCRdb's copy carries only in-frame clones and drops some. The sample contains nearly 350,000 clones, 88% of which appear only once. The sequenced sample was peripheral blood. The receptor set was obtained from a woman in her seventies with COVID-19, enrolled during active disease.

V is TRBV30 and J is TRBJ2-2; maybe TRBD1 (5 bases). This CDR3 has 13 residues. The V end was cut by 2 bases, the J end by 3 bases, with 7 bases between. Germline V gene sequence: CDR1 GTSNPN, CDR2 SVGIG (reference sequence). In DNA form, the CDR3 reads TGTGCCTGGAGTAGGGGCTACACCGGGGAGCTGTTTTTT. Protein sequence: CAWSRGYTGELFF.

The chain's CDR3 is CASSLPPGQVLEKLFF. Here the CDR3 DNA reads TGCGCCAGCAGCCTTCCCCCGGGACAGGTCCTTGAAAAACTGTTTTTT. This rearrangement joins TRBV4-1 to TRBJ1-4, with 8 nucleotides matching TRBD1. Trimming at V came to 4 bases and at J to 7 bases, leaving 11 bases not matched to a gene. In germline, CDR1 is MGHRA, CDR2 YSYEKL. The CDR3 sequence is 16 residues long.

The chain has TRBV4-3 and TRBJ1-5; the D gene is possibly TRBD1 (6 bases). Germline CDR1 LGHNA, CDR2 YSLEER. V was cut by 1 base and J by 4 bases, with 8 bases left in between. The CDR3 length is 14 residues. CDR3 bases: TGCGCCAGCAGCCAAGGGGACACAAATCAGCCCCAGCATTTT. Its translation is CASSQGDTNQPQHF.

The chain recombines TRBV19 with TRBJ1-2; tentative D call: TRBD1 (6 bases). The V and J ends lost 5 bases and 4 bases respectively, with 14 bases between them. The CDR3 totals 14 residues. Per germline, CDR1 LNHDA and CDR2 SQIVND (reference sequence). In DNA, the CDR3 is TGTGCCAGTAGTCGACAGGACGCTCTCTATGGCTACACCTTC. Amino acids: CASSRQDALYGYTF.

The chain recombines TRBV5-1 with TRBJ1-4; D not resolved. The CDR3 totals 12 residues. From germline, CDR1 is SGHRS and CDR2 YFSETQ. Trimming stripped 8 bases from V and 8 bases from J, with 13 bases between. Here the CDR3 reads CASRLRWEKLFF. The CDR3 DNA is TGCGCCAGTCGACTCCGGTGGGAAAAACTGTTTTTT.

The CDR3 nucleotides are TGTGCCAGCAGCCCAGGGACAGGGTCTGGCTCTGGGGCCAACGTCCTGACTTTC. It translates to CASSPGTGSGSGANVLTF. This chain connects TRBV9 to TRBJ2-6, with 9 bases identical to TRBD1. The CDR3 length is 18 residues. Germline CDR1 is SGDLS and CDR2 is YYNGEE. Losses at the gene ends were 4 bases for V and 0 bases for J; bases not matched to a gene: 8. The whole variable domain, remainder taken from reference TRBV9 and TRBJ2-6, is DSGVTQTPKHLITATGQRVTLRCSPRSGDLSVYWYQQSLDQGLQFLIQYYNGEERAKGNILERFSAQQFPDLHSELNLSSLELGDSALYFCASSPGTGSGSGANVLTFGAGSRLTVL.

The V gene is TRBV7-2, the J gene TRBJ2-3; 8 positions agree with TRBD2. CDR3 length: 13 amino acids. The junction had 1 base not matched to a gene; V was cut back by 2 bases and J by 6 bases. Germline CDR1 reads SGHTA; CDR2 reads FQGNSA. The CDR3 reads CASSLKRGDTQYF. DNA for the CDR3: TGTGCCAGCAGCTTAAAGCGGGGGGATACGCAGTATTTT.

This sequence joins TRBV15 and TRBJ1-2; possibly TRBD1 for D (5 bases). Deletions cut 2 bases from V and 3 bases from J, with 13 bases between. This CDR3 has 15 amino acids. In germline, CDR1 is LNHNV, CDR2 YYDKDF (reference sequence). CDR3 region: CATSRPPGLDYGYTF. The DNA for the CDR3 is TGTGCCACCAGCAGACCCCCGGGACTTGACTATGGCTACACCTTC.

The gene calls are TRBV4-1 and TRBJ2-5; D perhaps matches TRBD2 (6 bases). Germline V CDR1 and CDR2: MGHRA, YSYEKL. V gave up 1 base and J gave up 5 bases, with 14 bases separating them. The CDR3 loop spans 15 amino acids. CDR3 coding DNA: TGCGCCAGCAGCCAAGTCGAATATGGGGGGGAGACCCAGTACTTC. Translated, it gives CASSQVEYGGETQYF.

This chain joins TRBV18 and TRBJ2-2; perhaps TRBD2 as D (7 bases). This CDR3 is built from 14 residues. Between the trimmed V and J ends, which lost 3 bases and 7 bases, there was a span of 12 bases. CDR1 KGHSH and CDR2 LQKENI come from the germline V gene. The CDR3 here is CASSPAGAGGELFF. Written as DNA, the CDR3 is TGTGCCAGCTCACCGGCGGGGGCTGGCGGGGAGCTGTTTTTT.

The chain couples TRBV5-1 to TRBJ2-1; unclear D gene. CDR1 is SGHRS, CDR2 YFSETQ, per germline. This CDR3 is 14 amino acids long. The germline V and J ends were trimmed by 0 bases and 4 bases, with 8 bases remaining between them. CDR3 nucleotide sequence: TGCGCCAGCAGCTTGGTTCAGAATTACAATGAGCAGTTCTTC. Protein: CASSLVQNYNEQFF.